Listed below are T cell receptor beta chains from one sample, sequenced in a study of blood T cell repertoires in COVID-19. The repertoire was sequenced with immunoSEQ multiplex PCR; TCRdb's copy has only in-frame clones and lacks some. The sample has 140,000 to 150,000 clones; roughly 78% are singletons. Sequencing was performed on PBMCs or T cells enriched from blood (not recorded which). The origin of the receptors is a woman aged 50 to 65 who had recovered from COVID-19. CDR3s include the opening cysteine and the closing phenylalanine or tryptophan. D genes are given only for firm matches. Some rows have no size entry. The others give once, few or many, or a class for an expanded clone.

J	V	D	size	DNA	CDR3
TRBJ1-6	TRBV28	-	-	TGTGCCAGCAACCTTAGGACATTAGATAATTCACCCCTCCACTTT	CASNLRTLDNSPLHF
TRBJ1-6	TRBV6-5	TRBD1	-	TGTGCCAGCAGTTACGGGACAGGGACATTTCTATCACCCCTCCACTTT	CASSYGTGTFLSPLHF
TRBJ1-1	TRBV5-1	-	-	TGCGCCAGCAGCCCGCCGGGCACTGAAGCTTTCTTT	CASSPPGTEAFF
TRBJ1-6	TRBV19	TRBD1	-	TGTGCCAGTAGTGTGGACAGGGGATTCTATAATTCACCCCTCCACTTT	CASSVDRGFYNSPLHF
TRBJ2-2	TRBV9	TRBD1	few	TGTGCCAGCAGTCCCCGGACAGGGAACACCGGGGAGCTGTTTTTT	CASSPRTGNTGELFF
TRBJ1-1	TRBV7-8	TRBD1	once	TGTGCCAGCAGCTTAGTGCAGGGGGCAGGTGGCACTGAAGCTTTCTTT	CASSLVQGAGGTEAFF
TRBJ2-3	TRBV7-8	-	-	TGTGCCAGCAGCTTAGGGAGGGGAGATACGCAGTATTTT	CASSLGRGDTQYF
TRBJ2-3	TRBV3-1/TRBV3-2	TRBD2	-	TGTGCCAGCAGCCCTATAGCGGGGGATGTTAGCACAGATACGCAGTATTTT	CASSPIAGDVSTDTQYF
TRBJ1-3	TRBV28	TRBD1	-	TGTGCCAGCGCCCAAGGGGGGGACAGGGCCTCTGGAAACACCATATATTTT	CASAQGGDRASGNTIYF
TRBJ2-1	TRBV19	-	-	TGTGCCAGTAGTATAGAGGCGGGGGCCGTCAATGAGCAGTTCTTC	CASSIEAGAVNEQFF
TRBJ2-1	TRBV5-1	TRBD1	-	TGCGCCAGCCAACACCGTCTGGACAGGGAAAATGAGCAGTTCTTC	CASQHRLDRENEQFF
TRBJ2-7	TRBV7-2	-	-	TGTGCCAGCAGCTTATCGCACGCGTACGAGCAGTACTTC	CASSLSHAYEQYF
TRBJ1-1	TRBV6-5	TRBD1	few	TGTGCCAGCAGCAGGGACAGGGTCACTGAAGCTTTCTTT	CASSRDRVTEAFF
TRBJ1-2	TRBV28	TRBD1	-	TGTGCCAGCAGTTTAGGGACAGGGCCCCTTACAACCTTC	CASSLGTGPLTTF
TRBJ1-3	TRBV28	-	-	TGTGCCAGCAGTTTACCCGCAGGCTACAGCTCTGGAAACACCATATATTTT	CASSLPAGYSSGNTIYF
TRBJ2-5	TRBV24-1	TRBD2	-	TGTGCCACCAGTGATCCAGCGGGGGATCAAGAGACCCAGTACTTC	CATSDPAGDQETQYF